The 25 T cell receptor beta chains below come from one sample, sequenced in a study of response to subunit inactivated influenza vaccine. Via MiXCR, TCRdb re-called the RT-PCR reads, giving one row per CDR3 protein. Altogether approximately 480,000 distinct CDR3 sequences are present, 9.5% to 13% being singletons, with the ten largest covering over 9.5%. This specimen was PBMCs from blood, taken roughly 48 days after vaccination. Every receptor here comes from a man aged 50-59 years who received an inactivated influenza vaccine.

Only a few counts were recorded for this clonotype. The chain has TRBV7-2 and TRBJ2-5; 9 positions match TRBD1. After removal of 4 bases from V and 3 bases from J, the junction contained 3 bases not matched to a gene. CDR1 is SGHTA and CDR2 is FQGNSA in the germline V gene. There are 14 residues in the CDR3. The CDR3 spells CASSSTGGEETQYF. In DNA form, the CDR3 reads TGTGCCAGCAGCTCAACAGGGGGCGAAGAGACCCAGTACTTC. Combining the CDR3 with reference TRBV7-2 and TRBJ2-5 gives the whole variable domain GAGVSQSPSNKVTEKGKDVELRCDPISGHTALYWYRQSLGQGLEFLIYFQGNSAPDKSGLPSDRFSAERTGGSVSTLTIQRTQQEDSAVYLCASSSTGGEETQYFGPGTRLLVL.

This clonotype was detected ten times or more. The gene calls are TRBV12-3 or TRBV12-4 and TRBJ1-5; a weak D match, TRBD1 (6 bases). The CDR3 runs to 16 residues. Between the trimmed V and J ends, which lost 6 bases and 2 bases, there was a span of 17 bases. CDR3 amino acids: CASSKNGQRGNQPQHF. In DNA form, the CDR3 reads TGTGCCAGCAGCAAGAACGGACAGAGGGGCAATCAGCCCCAGCATTTT.

This clonotype was recorded a few times. V usage is TRBV12-3 or TRBV12-4 and J usage is TRBJ1-1; D is possibly TRBD1 (6 bases). The CDR3 has 16 amino acids. Trimming stripped 6 bases from V and 0 bases from J, with 17 bases between. In DNA, the CDR3 is TGTGCCAGCAGCCCATTTCCGGGACAATTGAACACTGAAGCTTTCTTT. Its translation is CASSPFPGQLNTEAFF.

There are a few counts of this clonotype. The chain joins TRBV11-2 to TRBJ2-1, with D possibly being TRBD2 (7 bases). Germline lookup yields CDR1 SGHAT and CDR2 FQNNGV. Trimming shortened V by 3 bases and J by 1 base, and 16 bases separated the two germline ends. The CDR3 has 17 residues. CDR3 residues: CASSLVAGAGSYNEQFF. CDR3 nucleotides: TGTGCCAGCAGCTTGGTTGCGGGGGCAGGGTCCTACAATGAGCAGTTCTTC.

This clonotype was seen only a few times. This chain links TRBV5-1 with TRBJ1-4; 7 bases map to TRBD1. The CDR3 runs 15 residues. The trim removed 4 bases at V and 5 bases at J, leaving 8 bases unmatched. Germline assignment: CDR1 SGHRS and CDR2 YFSETQ. The DNA for the CDR3 is TGCGCCAGCAGCGGTACAGGGGCCTTAAATGAAAAACTGTTTTTT. Its translation is CASSGTGALNEKLFF.

The gene calls are TRBV14 and TRBJ2-3; TRBD1 matches at 11 bases. Germline values: CDR1 SGHDN, CDR2 FVKESK. Germline trimming cut 4 bases from V and 5 bases from J; bases unmatched to any gene: 5. This CDR3 is built from 15 residues. As DNA, the CDR3 is TGTGCCAGCAGCCGACGGACAGGGGGCCGAGATACGCAGTATTTT. The encoded protein is CASSRRTGGRDTQYF.

The chain recombines TRBV12-3 or TRBV12-4 with TRBJ1-2, with D perhaps TRBD1 (5 bases). Trimming shortened V by 5 bases and J by 4 bases, and 14 bases separated the two germline ends. The CDR3 spans 14 residues. The CDR3 is CASSLDRRGYGYTF. Here the CDR3 DNA reads TGTGCCAGCAGTCTAGACCGGAGGGGCTATGGCTACACCTTC.

This clonotype was seen a handful of times. J is TRBJ2-4 and V is TRBV20-1, with D maybe TRBD1 (6 bases). The length of the CDR3 is 14 residues. From germline, CDR1 is DFQATT and CDR2 SNEGSKA (reference sequence). V lost 3 bases and J 8 bases, leaving 17 bases between the germline ends. CDR3 sequence (DNA): TGCAGTGCTAGGGACGGACAGAGAGGAGACATTCAGTACTTC. Translation gives CSARDGQRGDIQYF.

The chain combines TRBV5-1 with TRBJ2-5, with TRBD1 identical over 8 bases. CDR1 is SGHRS, CDR2 YFSETQ, per germline. The V gene end was trimmed by 4 bases and the J gene end by 5 bases; junction bases not matched to a gene: 7. The CDR3 covers 14 residues. In DNA, the CDR3 is TGCGCCAGCAGCATTCAGGGGGCGAAGGAGACCCAGTACTTC. The encoded protein is CASSIQGAKETQYF.

This clonotype was seen a handful of times. This sequence joins TRBV7-9 and TRBJ2-3; 10 bases line up with TRBD2. V trimming: 1 base; J trimming: 2 bases; junction bases outside the gene matches: 6. This CDR3 has 17 amino acids. Germline V gives CDR1 SEHNR, CDR2 FQNEAQ (reference sequence). The CDR3 loop reads CASSLDSGRALTDTQYF. CDR3 sequence (DNA): TGTGCCAGCAGCTTAGACAGCGGGAGGGCCCTCACAGATACGCAGTATTTT. Combining the CDR3 with reference TRBV7-9 and TRBJ2-3 gives the whole variable domain DTGVSQNPRHKITKRGQNVTFRCDPISEHNRLYWYRQTLGQGPEFLTYFQNEAQLEKSRLLSDRFSAERPKGSFSTLEIQRTEQGDSAMYLCASSLDSGRALTDTQYFGPGTRLTVL.

The rearrangement joins TRBV20-1 to TRBJ2-3; no clear D. Trimming stripped 1 base from V and 0 bases from J, with 8 bases between. The germline V gene encodes CDR1 DFQATT and CDR2 SNEGSKA (reference sequence). The CDR3 runs 14 residues. This chain's CDR3 is CSARVLLSTDTQYF. The CDR3 coding sequence is TGCAGTGCTAGAGTTTTGCTCAGCACAGATACGCAGTATTTT.

To note about this clonotype: A much larger clone differs from this one at a single base, so this may be a read error. V usage is TRBV7-2 and J usage is TRBJ2-2; D not resolved. CDR1 and CDR2 from the germline V gene are SGHTA and FQGNSA. Trimming removed 1 base from V and 1 base from J, with 7 bases in between. The CDR3 totals 15 residues. DNA of the CDR3: TGTGCCAGCAGCTTAGGATTGGGGAACACCGGGGAGCTGTTTTTT. Translated, it gives CASSLGLGNTGELFF.

This clonotype was picked up many times. The chain has TRBV28 and TRBJ2-2; D is unresolved. The CDR3 runs 16 residues. V lost 2 bases and J 1 base, leaving 11 bases between the germline ends. Per germline, CDR1 MDHEN and CDR2 SYDVKM. The CDR3 is CASSLISGVNTGELFF. In DNA, the CDR3 is TGTGCCAGCAGTTTAATCTCGGGCGTGAACACCGGGGAGCTGTTTTTT.

The chain couples TRBV12-3 or TRBV12-4 to TRBJ2-5; 12 bases fit TRBD2. V gave up 5 bases and J gave up 5 bases; unmatched junction bases: 15. The length of the CDR3 is 18 residues. The CDR3 loop reads CASSAPRRLAGARETQYF. CDR3 bases: TGTGCCAGCAGTGCCCCTCGCCGACTAGCGGGGGCGAGGGAGACCCAGTACTTC.

The genes are TRBV7-2 and TRBJ2-7; maybe TRBD2 (5 bases). V lost 4 bases and J 5 bases, leaving 18 bases between the germline ends. This CDR3 comprises 15 residues. CDR1 and CDR2 (germline): SGHTA, FQGNSA. CDR3 sequence: CASSSPRTQAHEQYF. Written as DNA, the CDR3 is TGTGCCAGCAGCTCCCCCAGGACTCAGGCGCACGAGCAGTACTTC.

This clonotype was found a few times. This chain links TRBV12-3 or TRBV12-4 with TRBJ1-3, with D maybe TRBD1 (5 bases). This CDR3 region has 15 residues. Between the trimmed V and J ends, which lost 6 bases and 0 bases, there was a span of 12 bases. The chain's CDR3 is CASRTGRNSGNTIYF. The CDR3 coding sequence is TGTGCCAGCAGAACGGGACGAAACTCTGGAAACACCATATATTTT.

This clonotype has only a few counts. The chain has TRBV5-6 and TRBJ2-2; D call uncertain. Germline V gene sequence: CDR1 SGHDT, CDR2 YYEEEE. This CDR3 region has 16 residues. The germline V and J ends were trimmed by 0 bases and 6 bases, with 15 bases remaining between them. In DNA form, the CDR3 reads TGTGCCAGCAGCTTGGTCAGGAAACCTGTAGCCGGGGAGCTGTTTTTT. Translated: CASSLVRKPVAGELFF.

This clonotype was found a few times. The rearrangement joins TRBV5-1 to TRBJ2-5, with unresolved D. The V and J ends lost 1 base and 2 bases respectively, with 9 bases between them. Germline V gene data show CDR1 as SGHRS and CDR2 as YFSETQ. The CDR3 runs 14 residues. CDR3 nucleotide sequence: TGCGCCAGCAGCTTGTCCACAGCGCAAGAGACCCAGTACTTC. Protein sequence: CASSLSTAQETQYF. Looking up the rest from reference TRBV5-1 and TRBJ2-5 gives the full variable domain: KAGVTQTPRYLIKTRGQQVTLSCSPISGHRSVSWYQQTPGQGLQFLFEYFSETQRNKGNFPGRFSGRQFSNSRSEMNVSTLELGDSALYLCASSLSTAQETQYFGPGTRLLVL.

V is TRBV2 and J is TRBJ2-1; 7 bases match TRBD2. CDR1 is SNHLY and CDR2 is FYNNEI in the germline V gene. The CDR3 covers 16 residues. V shed 5 bases and J 6 bases; nucleotides not matched to a gene: 13. CDR3 sequence (DNA): TGTGCCAGCAGTCCTAGTAGTGCGGGAGTATCCAATGAGCAGTTCTTC. This translates into CASSPSSAGVSNEQFF.

This clonotype was seen a few times. The V and J genes are TRBV7-8 and TRBJ1-6, with a possible D match to TRBD1 (6 bases). Trimming took 0 bases from V and 6 from J, leaving 24 bases between them. Germline CDR1 SGHVS, CDR2 FQNEAQ. This CDR3 spans 20 amino acids. CDR3 amino acids: CASSLAGLDWDTRANSPLHF. The CDR3 DNA follows: TGTGCCAGCAGCTTAGCGGGTTTAGATTGGGACACAAGGGCTAATTCACCCCTCCACTTT.

The V call is TRBV29-1, the J call TRBJ2-1; D might be TRBD1 (6 bases). V lost 7 bases to trimming and J lost 7 bases, with 20 bases between them. This CDR3 comprises 14 residues. CDR1 SQVTM and CDR2 ANQGSEA come from the germline V gene. The CDR3 DNA sequence: TGCAGCGCTAATAAGGCGGTCAGGGGAAATGAGCAGTTCTTC. This codes for CSANKAVRGNEQFF.

This clonotype was observed a handful of times. CDR3 loop: CASSLGTSGGNIQYF. The CDR3 coding sequence is TGTGCCAGCAGCTTAGGGACTAGCGGTGGAAACATTCAGTACTTC. The chain links TRBV5-5 to TRBJ2-4; 11 bases are shared with TRBD2. In germline, CDR1 is SGHKS, CDR2 YYEKEE (reference sequence). With 2 bases clipped from V and 6 bases from J, the junction kept 4 bases outside the gene matches. The CDR3 consists of 15 residues.

The chain is built from TRBV18 and TRBJ2-7; 7 bases fit TRBD1. CDR1 is KGHSH and CDR2 is LQKENI in the germline V gene. CDR3 length: 14 residues. V trimming: 4 bases; J trimming: 5 bases; junction bases outside the gene matches: 8. The CDR3 bases are TGTGCCAGCTCACTAGCGAGAACAGGGGACGAGCAGTACTTC. It yields the protein CASSLARTGDEQYF.

This clonotype was seen at least ten times. This chain links TRBV7-2 with TRBJ2-1, with D maybe TRBD2 (5 bases). The V end lost 10 bases, the J end lost 4 bases, and 14 bases lay between the germline ends. Germline V CDR1 and CDR2: SGHTA, FQGNSA. CDR3 size: 13 residues. The CDR3 DNA is TGTGCCACTAGCTCTCCCCCTTACAATGAGCAGTTCTTC. It specifies CATSSPPYNEQFF.

This clonotype has a count of ten or more. The genes are TRBV7-2 and TRBJ2-1; 7 nucleotides align to TRBD2. V gave up 2 bases and J gave up 9 bases; unmatched junction bases: 4. Germline CDR1 SGHTA, CDR2 FQGNSA. The CDR3 runs to 13 residues. DNA of the CDR3: TGTGCCAGCAGCTTAACGAGGGAGGGTGAGCAGTTCTTC. This codes for CASSLTREGEQFF.